The clone carrying this T cell receptor (beta chain) has more than one count but fewer than ten. This sample is drawn from a study of regulatory T cells in long-lasting Graves disease. TCR beta libraries were built with iRepertoire HTBI primers and Arm-PCR of CDR3 regions. TCRdb recomputed calls from the multiplex PCR reads with MiXCR, one row per CDR3 protein. The table includes some 440,000 distinct CDR3 sequences, around 21% detected once. Time point meaning: persistent/refractory GD, antithyroid drugs over 5 years with positive TRAb. The TCR library was made from RNA that had been extracted from PBMCs in TRIzol. The CDR3 is made up of 13 amino acids. Germline V gene lookup returns CDR1 SGHRS and CDR2 YFSETQ. With 7 bases removed from V and 2 bases from J, the gap between germline ends came to 12 bases.

This receptor was identified in a female donor with Graves disease. V usage is TRBV5-1 and J usage is TRBJ1-2; D uncertain. The material was peripheral blood mononuclear cells (PBMCs), obtained when the disease was refractory, from a patient treated with antithyroid drugs. CDR3 nucleotide sequence: TGCGCCAGCCGCTACGACGCAAACTATGGCTACACCTTC. This encodes CASRYDANYGYTF.